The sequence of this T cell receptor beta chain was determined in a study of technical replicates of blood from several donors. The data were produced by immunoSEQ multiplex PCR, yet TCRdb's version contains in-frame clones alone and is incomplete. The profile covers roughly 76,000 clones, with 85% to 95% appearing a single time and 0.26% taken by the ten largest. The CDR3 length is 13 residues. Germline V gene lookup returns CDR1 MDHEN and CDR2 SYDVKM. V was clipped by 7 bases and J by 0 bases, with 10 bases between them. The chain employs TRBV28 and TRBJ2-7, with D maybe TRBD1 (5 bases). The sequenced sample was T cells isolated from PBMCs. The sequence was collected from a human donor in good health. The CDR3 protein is CASTSGRSYEQYF. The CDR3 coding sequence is TGTGCCAGCACCTCAGGGCGCTCCTACGAGCAGTACTTC.